This paragraph covers one TCR beta chain sequence. The antigen it recognizes is unknown. The record has no base qualities; no much larger clone is one base away. This specimen's treatment or condition label, interpreted: allogeneic hematopoietic cell transplantation with graft depleted of TCRalphabeta T cells and CD19 B cells. TCRalphabeta/CD19-depleted allogeneic hematopoietic cell grafts were given to the transplant recipients, all of whom were children. The entry originates in a study of T-cell reconstitution after alpha-beta-depleted transplantation in children (dated by TCRdb to about 2016). Some background on the complete study: T-cell immune reconstitution after TCRalphabeta/CD19-depleted allogeneic hematopoietic cell transplantation in children was quantitatively tracked in the study by means of TCR repertoire profiling. Study-level results and caveats: In some patients, the high TCRbeta diversity seen at day 60 was put down to recipient T cells and intrathymic progenitors that had survived conditioning. Apparently early alphabetaT-cell count recovery about two months after transplant reportedly relied on only several hundred rapidly expanded clones derived from non-depleted graft cells. Hyperexpanded clone frequencies declined over subsequent months; after one year, T-cell counts and TCRbeta diversity were mostly attributed to newly produced T cells.

Library method: PCR. The instrument was an Illumina HiSeq 2500. Molecular barcoding was employed in the preparation of TCR libraries, with unique molecular identifiers being used to normalize TCRbeta repertoire quantification. Using fastp at Q25 and MiXCR, TCRdb reprocessed the public reads and kept productive beta chains. Merged by CDR3 protein, the rows form single entries marked with the most common genes and DNA. Present in this sample are some 440,000 distinct CDR3 sequences, roughly 15% of which were seen just once. Clones ranked in the top ten supply under 30% of the sample. V is shortened by 5 bases, J by 7 bases, and the region joining them spans 5 bases. The germline V gene supplies CDR1 SQVTM and CDR2 ANQGSEA. The CDR3, cysteine through phenylalanine, is 10 amino acids long. The sequence is cut down to CDR3 DNA, 30 bases in frame from base 1.

This chain is built from TRBV29-1 and TRBJ2-2; the D gene remains uncertain. The sequencing here drew on PBMCs, mostly from graft donor cells, taken 360 days after TCRalphabeta/CD19-depleted stem cell transplant. This clonotype originated in a boy younger than two who had a stem cell transplant for Wiskott-Aldrich syndrome, so the T cells may come from the graft donor. For the CDR3, the sequence is CSVRVGELFF. The nucleotide sequence is given as TGCAGCGTTCGGGTCGGGGAGCTGTTTTTT.